This TCR beta chain was observed in a study of naive and memory T cell subsets. Trimming removed 7 bases at V and 4 bases at J, with 11 bases between. Germline V gene data show CDR1 as SQVTM and CDR2 as ANQGSEA. The CDR3 is 13 amino acids. Both TRBC1 and TRBC2 were covered by a beta constant-region primer of two equimolar oligonucleotides. Ligation attached a single-stranded oligonucleotide with a 12-nucleotide UMI and the SP2 primer to the cDNA 3' end. Via MiXCR, TCRdb re-called the UMI-ligation and nested PCR reads, giving one row per CDR3 protein. This sample carries around 35,000 distinct CDR3 sequences, about an eighth of them seen once, and the ten largest clones take 22%. Whole-study findings and limits: Over 95% of naive TCR sequences appeared only once after error correction, unlike memory subsets.

This clonotype showed up just a few times. Its antigen is still unknown. The J gene is TRBJ2-6, the V gene TRBV29-1, with a weak D call TRBD2 (5 bases). This TCR was recovered from a human donor in good health. Source material: effector memory CD4+ T cells from blood. The subset was: effector memory, CD45RA- CD27-. CDR3 region: CSAEGTGANVLTF. Written as DNA, the CDR3 is TGCAGCGCCGAGGGAACCGGGGCCAACGTCCTGACTTTC. Complete variable domain (other parts from reference TRBV29-1 and TRBJ2-6): SAVISQKPSRDICQRGTSLTIQCQVDSQVTMMFWYRQQPGQSLTLIATANQGSEATYESGFVIDKFPISRPNLTFSTLTVSNMSPEDSSIYLCSAEGTGANVLTFGAGSRLTVL.